The 17 T cell receptor beta chains reported below all come from one sample, sequenced in a study of blood T cell repertoires in COVID-19. Sequencing used immunoSEQ multiplex PCR; TCRdb keeps in-frame clones, though not all of them. The repertoire consists of around 13,000 clones, with roughly 88% occurring once and the leading ten covering 29%. The sample taken for sequencing was peripheral blood. All receptors derive from a human donor in a cohort sampled during active COVID-19.

The chain combines TRBV9 with TRBJ2-3; TRBD2 matches 7 bases. Looked up from germline, CDR1 is SGDLS and CDR2 is YYNGEE. This CDR3 has 13 residues. V lost 4 bases, J lost 6 bases, and 5 bases stayed unmatched. The chain's CDR3 is CASSLTSEDTQYF. DNA of the CDR3: TGTGCCAGCAGCTTAACTAGCGAGGATACGCAGTATTTT.

The chain joins TRBV5-1 to TRBJ2-7; no firm D call. CDR1 SGHRS and CDR2 YFSETQ come from the germline V gene. The CDR3 has 15 amino acids. With 6 bases removed from V and 3 bases from J, the gap between germline ends came to 19 bases. The CDR3 nucleotides are TGCGCCAGCACCCTACGGGTGAGGTCCCACTACGAGCAGTACTTC. This gives the protein CASTLRVRSHYEQYF.

The V gene is TRBV4-1, the J gene TRBJ2-2, with 9 bases lining up with TRBD2. Germline trimming cut 0 bases from V and 5 bases from J; bases unmatched to any gene: 10. CDR1 MGHRA and CDR2 YSYEKL come from the germline V gene. This CDR3 spans 18 amino acids. CDR3 residues: CASSQDLFGLARTGELFF. The CDR3 DNA reads TGCGCCAGCAGCCAAGATCTTTTCGGACTAGCGAGGACCGGGGAGCTGTTTTTT.

The J gene is TRBJ2-1, the V gene TRBV19, with D perhaps matching TRBD2 (6 bases). The CDR3 has 15 residues. Trimming left V 1 base short and J 4 bases short, with 11 bases between. Per germline, CDR1 LNHDA and CDR2 SQIVND (reference sequence). CDR3 coding DNA: TGTGCCAGTAGTATAGTGCGGGGCGCTTACAATGAGCAGTTCTTC. Translated: CASSIVRGAYNEQFF.

The chain carries TRBV11-2 and TRBJ2-5, with D tentatively TRBD1 (7 bases). Trimming took 5 bases from V and 5 from J, leaving 18 bases between them. The germline V gene encodes CDR1 SGHAT and CDR2 FQNNGV. The length of the CDR3 is 15 residues. DNA for the CDR3: TGTGCCAGCAGCCGGAAAGGGGGCGCGGGGGAGACCCAGTACTTC. It specifies CASSRKGGAGETQYF.

DNA of the CDR3: TGTGCCAGCAGTTACAGGGGGAGGGACAATGAGCAGTTCTTC. Protein sequence: CASSYRGRDNEQFF. The chain recombines TRBV6-5 with TRBJ2-1, with TRBD2 as a possible D gene (7 bases). The CDR3 covers 14 residues. In germline, CDR1 is MNHEY, CDR2 SVGAGI. V shed 2 bases and J shed 5 bases, with 10 bases lying between them.

V gene TRBV25-1 combines with J gene TRBJ2-3; 7 bases are shared with TRBD1. This CDR3 is 14 amino acids long. Germline V gene lookup returns CDR1 MGHDK and CDR2 SYGVNS. Losses at the gene ends were 2 bases for V and 6 bases for J; bases not matched to a gene: 5. The CDR3 nucleotides are TGTGCCAGCAGTGAAGACAGGGAAGAGGATACGCAGTATTTT. Amino acids: CASSEDREEDTQYF.

The chain links TRBV6-5 to TRBJ2-7; 8 nucleotides line up with TRBD2. CDR3 size: 14 residues. Germline-derived CDR1 and CDR2 are MNHEY and SVGAGI. V dropped 7 bases and J dropped 5; count of bases not matched to a gene: 10. CDR3 sequence: CASKYREGLDEQYF. In DNA form, the CDR3 reads TGTGCCAGCAAGTATCGGGAGGGCCTGGACGAGCAGTACTTC.

This chain links TRBV9 with TRBJ2-7; 8 nucleotides agree with TRBD2. CDR3 length: 15 amino acids. V gave up 4 bases and J gave up 6 bases; unmatched junction bases: 12. The germline V gene encodes CDR1 SGDLS and CDR2 YYNGEE. CDR3 sequence: CASSPFHGGVREQYF. The CDR3 bases are TGTGCCAGCAGCCCATTCCACGGGGGGGTCCGCGAGCAGTACTTC.

The gene calls are TRBV5-4 and TRBJ1-4; 7 nucleotides line up with TRBD1. The CDR3 length is 15 residues. Germline V CDR1 and CDR2: SGHNT, YYREEE (reference sequence). The V segment lost 2 bases and the J segment 2 bases; nucleotides outside the gene matches: 3. The CDR3 loop is CASSLQGRTNEKLFF. The CDR3 DNA reads as TGTGCCAGCAGCTTACAGGGGAGGACTAATGAAAAACTGTTTTTT.

The chain is built from TRBV5-6 and TRBJ2-5; 8 bases fit TRBD1. V gave up 5 bases and J gave up 4 bases; unmatched junction bases: 7. The CDR3 is 14 amino acids. The germline gives CDR1 SGHDT, CDR2 YYEEEE. The CDR3 reads CASSWTGKVETQYF. Written as DNA, the CDR3 is TGTGCCAGCAGTTGGACAGGGAAGGTAGAGACCCAGTACTTC.

The chain is built from TRBV7-6 and TRBJ2-1; 13 positions agree with TRBD2. The CDR3 runs to 16 residues. Germline V gene lookup returns CDR1 SGHVS and CDR2 FNYEAQ. V was clipped by 5 bases and J by 10 bases; unmatched bases: 11. The CDR3 here is CASSPAGLAGVREQFF. In DNA form, the CDR3 reads TGTGCCAGCAGCCCAGCTGGACTAGCGGGAGTAAGGGAGCAGTTCTTC.

The rearrangement links TRBV19 to TRBJ1-1; D unclear. Germline V CDR1 and CDR2: LNHDA, SQIVND (reference sequence). Deletions cut 1 base from V and 11 bases from J, with 11 bases between. This CDR3 has 12 amino acids. CDR3 protein: CASSIGSRRAFF. The CDR3, as DNA: TGTGCCAGTAGTATAGGTTCAAGGCGGGCTTTCTTT.

The V and J genes are TRBV5-6 and TRBJ1-3; 8 bases are a match to TRBD1. The CDR3 covers 15 residues. With 4 bases clipped from V and 2 bases from J, the junction kept 5 bases outside the gene matches. From germline, CDR1 is SGHDT and CDR2 YYEEEE. CDR3 residues: CASSTGTGAGNTIYF. CDR3 bases: TGTGCCAGCAGCACCGGGACAGGAGCTGGAAACACCATATATTTT.

This clone has a single count. V is TRBV18 and J is TRBJ2-1; 7 positions match TRBD2. The CDR3 is 16 amino acids. The V and J ends lost 0 bases and 8 bases, in that order; junction bases with no gene match: 10. CDR1 is KGHSH and CDR2 is LQKENI in the germline V gene. Here the CDR3 DNA reads TGTGCCAGCTCACCACCGGGGGGGAAATTTAACGATGAGCAGTTCTTC. Amino acids: CASSPPGGKFNDEQFF. Drawing the rest from reference TRBV18 and TRBJ2-1, the complete variable domain is NAGVMQNPRHLVRRRGQEARLRCSPMKGHSHVYWYRQLPEEGLKFMVYLQKENIIDESGMPKERFSAEFPKEGPSILRIQQVVRGDSAAYFCASSPPGGKFNDEQFFGPGTRLTVL.

Within the sample, this clone is medium-sized. The gene calls are TRBV6-5 and TRBJ2-3; the match to TRBD1 covers 9 bases. Germline V gene sequence: CDR1 MNHEY, CDR2 SVGAGI. The CDR3 contains 12 residues. The J segment lost 5 bases and the V segment lost 6 bases, leaving 0 bases of the junction unmatched. CDR3 protein: CASRTGGDTQYF. The CDR3 DNA is TGTGCCAGCAGGACAGGGGGAGATACGCAGTATTTT.

This chain links TRBV20-1 with TRBJ2-5; 8 bases match TRBD1. The CDR3 contains 14 residues. Germline-derived CDR1 and CDR2 are DFQATT and SNEGSKA (reference sequence). V lost 3 bases to trimming and J lost 5 bases; unmatched junction nucleotides: 8. Here the CDR3 reads CSASLGQGWETQYF. The CDR3 DNA reads TGCAGTGCTAGTCTAGGACAGGGATGGGAGACCCAGTACTTC.